This T cell receptor beta chain was retrieved from a study of T cell responses to AZD1222 COVID-19 vaccine. Looking at the study overall: Doses given second, at about 4 or about 12 weeks, were pooled.

Assay used: immunoSEQ multiplex PCR; TCRdb lists only in-frame clones, some missing. Of 140,000 or so clones listed, 85% to 90% are singletons. As for this clone: The antigen is undetermined.

Study-wide results and caveats: The sample set comprised mostly white British donors with more females, and clonal diversity was possibly underestimated. Repertoire collection took place solely once the T cell response had peaked.

This clonotype was obtained from an adult in good health. The sample here was peripheral blood, taken on day 0 of AZD1222 vaccination.

As DNA, the CDR3 is TGTGCCAGCAGCCCGGGGACATTTAACACTGAAGCTTTCTTT. This translates into CASSPGTFNTEAFF. This chain links TRBV5-4 with TRBJ1-1; tentative D call: TRBD1 (6 bases). The V gene's germline CDR1 is SGHNT and CDR2 YYREEE (reference sequence). V was pared by 4 bases and J by 2 bases, with 12 bases between. The CDR3 is 14 amino acids. The full variable domain, its missing parts supplied by reference TRBV5-4 and TRBJ1-1, is ETGVTQSPTHLIKTRGQQVTLRCSSQSGHNTVSWYQQALGQGPQFIFQYYREEENGRGNFPPRFSGLQFPNYSSELNVNALELDDSALYLCASSPGTFNTEAFFGQGTRLTVV.